Following are 18 T cell receptor beta chains from one sample sequenced in a study of blood T cell repertoires in COVID-19. Assay used: immunoSEQ multiplex PCR; TCRdb lists only in-frame clones, some missing. The data show some 460,000 clones, more than 85% seen once. Input material: peripheral blood. All receptors come from a woman in her twenties or thirties with acute or convalescent COVID-19.

This chain joins TRBV3-1 (or the pseudogene TRBV3-2) and TRBJ2-7; the D is unclear. V lost 4 bases and J lost 0, with 22 bases in between. This CDR3 has 18 amino acids. Germline V gene sequence: CDR1 LGHDT, CDR2 YNNKEL (reference sequence). Here the CDR3 reads CASSPETPFGGSSYEQYF. CDR3 nucleotides: TGTGCCAGCAGCCCAGAAACCCCATTTGGCGGAAGCTCCTACGAGCAGTACTTC.

The count of this clone is one. The gene calls are TRBV28 and TRBJ2-4; D is perhaps TRBD1 (5 bases). The V gene's germline CDR1 is MDHEN and CDR2 SYDVKM. Trimming removed 2 bases at V and 9 bases at J, with 14 bases between. The CDR3 is made up of 14 amino acids. The CDR3 DNA follows: TGTGCCAGCAGTTTACCCCAGGGAAGGGGCATTCAGTACTTC. Translated, it gives CASSLPQGRGIQYF.

This clone showed up just once. The rearrangement uses TRBV7-3 and TRBJ2-3, with a weak D call TRBD2 (5 bases). Germline V gives CDR1 SGHTA, CDR2 FQGTGA. The length of the CDR3 is 13 residues. Trimming stripped 0 bases from V and 5 bases from J, with 6 bases between. CDR3 nucleotide sequence: TGTGCCAGCAGCTTAACCGGGAAAGATACGCAGTATTTT. Protein sequence: CASSLTGKDTQYF.

V gene TRBV2 combines with J gene TRBJ2-5; perhaps TRBD1 as D (6 bases). This CDR3 is 14 amino acids long. V lost 0 bases, J lost 5 bases, and 10 bases lay in between. The germline CDR1 and CDR2 sequences are SNHLY and FYNNEI. The CDR3 protein is CASSEAWGPETQYF. Written as DNA, the CDR3 is TGTGCCAGCAGTGAAGCGTGGGGGCCGGAGACCCAGTACTTC.

The chain combines TRBV7-8 with TRBJ2-3; TRBD2 agrees at 7 bases. The CDR3 has 16 amino acids. Germline loops: CDR1 SGHVS, CDR2 FQNEAQ. The J segment lost 5 bases and the V segment lost 4 bases, leaving 12 bases of the junction unmatched. The CDR3 DNA reads TGTGCCAGCAGCTCCCGGGGGGACCACCCCAGAGATACGCAGTATTTT. Amino acids: CASSSRGDHPRDTQYF.

The V call is TRBV15, the J call TRBJ1-5; 7 nucleotides agree with TRBD1. Germline loops: CDR1 LNHNV, CDR2 YYDKDF (reference sequence). Losses at the gene ends were 4 bases for V and 7 bases for J; bases not matched to a gene: 7. CDR3 length equals 14 residues. The CDR3 loop reads CATSTRQGRQPQHF. CDR3 nucleotide sequence: TGTGCCACCAGCACAAGACAGGGCCGGCAGCCCCAGCATTTT.

V gene TRBV6-2 or TRBV6-3 combines with J gene TRBJ2-4, with TRBD2 identical over 7 bases. The CDR3 loop spans 13 amino acids. V shed 4 bases and J 7 bases; nucleotides not matched to a gene: 4. Germline V lookup: CDR1 MNHEY, CDR2 SVGEGT. The CDR3 is CASSLGGSNIQYF. The CDR3 DNA sequence: TGTGCCAGCAGTTTGGGAGGGTCGAACATTCAGTACTTC.

The CDR3, as DNA: TGTGCCAGCAGCAGTGACAGGGTCAACCTCCTAAACTATGGCTACACCTTC. Its protein product is CASSSDRVNLLNYGYTF. The chain uses TRBV5-6 and TRBJ1-2; 7 bases fit TRBD1. CDR1 and CDR2 from the germline V gene are SGHDT and YYEEEE. Trimming cost V 4 bases and J 2 bases; bases outside gene matches: 14. The CDR3 covers 17 residues.

The chain is built from TRBV5-6 and TRBJ2-2; 7 bases are a match to TRBD1. The CDR3 is 17 amino acids. Trimming removed 4 bases from V and 2 bases from J; junction bases left unmatched: 11. The germline V gene encodes CDR1 SGHDT and CDR2 YYEEEE. This CDR3 is CASSPTGSRPNTGELFF. The CDR3 nucleotides are TGTGCCAGCAGCCCGACAGGGTCACGGCCAAACACCGGGGAGCTGTTTTTT. Drawing the rest from reference TRBV5-6 and TRBJ2-2, the complete variable domain is DAGVTQSPTHLIKTRGQQVTLRCSPKSGHDTVSWYQQALGQGPQFIFQYYEEEERQRGNFPDRFSGHQFPNYSSELNVNALLLGDSALYLCASSPTGSRPNTGELFFGEGSRLTVL.

The rearrangement uses TRBV2 and TRBJ1-6; D possibly corresponds to TRBD1 (5 bases). This CDR3 is built from 15 residues. Looked up from germline, CDR1 is SNHLY and CDR2 is FYNNEI. The V and J ends lost 3 bases and 2 bases respectively, with 8 bases between them. In DNA, the CDR3 is TGTGCCAGCAGTGACAGGGCGCCCTATAATTCACCCCTCCACTTT. Encoded protein: CASSDRAPYNSPLHF.

This chain links TRBV5-6 with TRBJ2-7; no definite D call. CDR1 is SGHDT, CDR2 YYEEEE, per germline. The ends were cut back, 1 base at V and 6 bases at J, with 11 bases in the middle. The CDR3 is made up of 13 amino acids. The CDR3, as DNA: TGTGCCAGCAGCTTGTCTTCCGGTGCCGAGCAGTACTTC. It yields the protein CASSLSSGAEQYF.

The chain has TRBV9 and TRBJ2-3; D gene uncertain. V was trimmed by 0 bases and J by 2 bases, leaving 13 bases between them. Germline CDR1 and CDR2: SGDLS and YYNGEE. This CDR3 is 16 amino acids long. The CDR3 protein is CASSVGWYSFTDTQYF. DNA for the CDR3: TGTGCCAGCAGCGTAGGTTGGTACAGCTTCACAGATACGCAGTATTTT.

This chain joins TRBV19 and TRBJ1-2; D gene uncertain. The V end was cut by 8 bases, the J end by 1 base, with 17 bases between. This CDR3 region has 15 residues. Germline assignment: CDR1 LNHDA and CDR2 SQIVND (reference sequence). CDR3: CASLGPGVGNYGYTF. DNA for the CDR3: TGTGCCAGTCTTGGCCCCGGGGTCGGTAACTATGGCTACACCTTC.

The V and J genes are TRBV28 and TRBJ1-4, with 7 bases fitting TRBD1. Germline CDR1 and CDR2: MDHEN and SYDVKM. V shed 4 bases and J 6 bases; nucleotides not matched to a gene: 5. This CDR3 spans 14 amino acids. For the CDR3, the DNA is TGTGCCAGCAGTTGGGGACAGACTTATGAAAAACTGTTTTTT. This translates into CASSWGQTYEKLFF. The full variable domain, in which reference TRBV28 and TRBJ1-4 provide the parts outside the CDR3, is DVKVTQSSRYLVKRTGEKVFLECVQDMDHENMFWYRQDPGLGLRLIYFSYDVKMKEKGDIPEGYSVSREKKERFSLILESASTNQTSMYLCASSWGQTYEKLFFGSGTQLSVL.

The chain links TRBV3-1 (or the pseudogene TRBV3-2) to TRBJ2-5, with D possibly matching TRBD1 (6 bases). Germline CDR1 reads LGHDT; CDR2 reads YNNKEL (reference sequence). This CDR3 spans 16 amino acids. V was trimmed by 1 base and J by 5 bases, leaving 17 bases between them. In DNA, the CDR3 is TGTGCCAGCAGCCAAGGTTACAGGGTAGAAGGGGAGACCCAGTACTTC. This encodes CASSQGYRVEGETQYF.

A single count supports this clone. The chain recombines TRBV4-1 with TRBJ1-5, with TRBD1 matching over 8 bases. The CDR3 has 17 amino acids. Germline lookup yields CDR1 MGHRA and CDR2 YSYEKL. V trimming: 4 bases; J trimming: 6 bases; junction bases outside the gene matches: 14. This CDR3 reads CASSRPTEDRVRQPQHF. CDR3 coding DNA: TGCGCCAGCAGCCGCCCTACCGAGGACAGGGTCCGTCAGCCCCAGCATTTT.

V is TRBV7-9 and J is TRBJ2-1; the match to TRBD1 covers 8 bases. The CDR3 length is 14 residues. The J segment lost 10 bases and the V segment lost 5 bases, leaving 10 bases of the junction unmatched. The germline gives CDR1 SEHNR, CDR2 FQNEAQ (reference sequence). The CDR3 sequence is CASSPLTGVREQFF. In DNA form, the CDR3 reads TGTGCCAGCAGCCCACTGACAGGGGTAAGGGAGCAGTTCTTC.

V and J are TRBV7-9 and TRBJ2-3, with 9 bases lining up with TRBD2. Germline V gene data show CDR1 as SEHNR and CDR2 as FQNEAQ (reference sequence). The CDR3 is 15 residues long. J gave up 1 base and V 5 bases, and 4 bases lay outside the gene matches. The DNA for the CDR3 is TGTGCCAGCAGCCCCCAGCGGGGGGGCACAGATACGCAGTATTTT. Its translation is CASSPQRGGTDTQYF.